This T cell receptor (beta chain) was found in a study of shared clonotypes between healthy human individuals. The method was immunoSEQ multiplex PCR; TCRdb's version includes in-frame clones alone and lacks a portion of them. This table has about 1.5 million clones, about 98% appearing once. The investigators split CD4+ cells into a CD45RA+ naive subset and a CD45RA-negative memory subset. The germline V gene encodes CDR1 SGHKS and CDR2 YYEKEE (reference sequence). V was trimmed by 0 bases and J by 7 bases, leaving 23 bases between them. The CDR3 covers 18 residues. The sequence was collected from a man younger than 40 in good health. The sequenced sample consisted of naive CD4+ T cells sorted from blood. Noted subset: CD45RA+ positively selected. This chain links TRBV5-5 with TRBJ1-5; no reliable D call. CDR3 in amino acids: CASSLDSSLGLVRQPQHF. In nucleotides, the CDR3 is TGTGCCAGCAGCTTGGATTCCAGTTTAGGGTTGGTAAGGCAGCCCCAGCATTTT.